The 24 T cell receptor beta chains presented below share a single source sample, sequenced in a study of blood T cell repertoires in COVID-19. TCRdb keeps only in-frame clones here, not all; method: immunoSEQ multiplex PCR. The sample includes some 100,000 clones, about 89% seen only once; the top ten take more than 0.85%. The sample consisted of peripheral blood. The source is a man aged 55 to 70 with acute or convalescent COVID-19.

This chain connects TRBV9 to TRBJ1-1, with 7 bases identical to TRBD1. Germline assignment: CDR1 SGDLS and CDR2 YYNGEE. V was clipped by 6 bases and J by 4 bases; unmatched bases: 9. The CDR3 is 14 residues long. DNA for the CDR3: TGTGCCAGCAATGAGAGGGGGCGTAGCACTGAAGCTTTCTTT. This gives the protein CASNERGRSTEAFF.

In nucleotides, the CDR3 is TGTGCCAGCAGCTCCCTTTATCCCACAGATACGCAGTATTTT. Protein product: CASSSLYPTDTQYF. The rearrangement joins TRBV7-3 to TRBJ2-3, with no clear D. V was trimmed by 4 bases and J by 2 bases, leaving 10 bases between them. This CDR3 contains 14 residues. Germline V CDR1 and CDR2: SGHTA, FQGTGA.

On this clone itself: At one end the junction does not follow the germline gene, possibly because of a read error. The genes are TRBV19 and TRBJ1-3, with a tentative D call TRBD1 (6 bases). The CDR3 runs to 14 residues. Germline values: CDR1 LNHDA, CDR2 SQIVND (reference sequence). CDR3 nucleotide sequence: TGTGCCTGTAGACAGGCCGGCTCTGGAAACACCATATATTTT. Residues: CACRQAGSGNTIYF.

The V gene is TRBV6-2 or TRBV6-3, the J gene TRBJ2-4; 12 positions match TRBD2. The J segment lost 0 bases and the V segment lost 5 bases, leaving 14 bases of the junction unmatched. This CDR3 spans 20 amino acids. CDR1 and CDR2 (germline): MNHEY, SVGEGT. CDR3 DNA: TGTGCCAGCAGTGCGAGACTAGCGGGAGCGTCCCGAAAAGCCAAAAACATTCAGTACTTC. It specifies CASSARLAGASRKAKNIQYF.

The chain recombines TRBV14 with TRBJ2-5; TRBD1 matches at 7 bases. Germline lookup yields CDR1 SGHDN and CDR2 FVKESK. The CDR3 sequence is 18 residues long. V shed 1 base and J 2 bases; nucleotides not matched to a gene: 13. Here the CDR3 reads CASSQGDPFLGQQETQYF. The CDR3 coding sequence is TGTGCCAGCAGCCAAGGAGATCCGTTTTTGGGACAGCAAGAGACCCAGTACTTC.

The chain recombines TRBV5-1 with TRBJ2-2; TRBD2 aligns across 11 bases. Germline trimming cut 4 bases from V and 4 bases from J; bases unmatched to any gene: 6. This CDR3 spans 16 amino acids. The germline CDR1 and CDR2 sequences are SGHRS and YFSETQ. The CDR3 sequence is CASSQTSGRRTGELFF. The CDR3 nucleotides read TGCGCCAGCAGCCAAACTAGCGGGAGACGCACCGGGGAGCTGTTTTTT.

The chain joins TRBV28 to TRBJ1-2; no clear D gene. Germline lookup yields CDR1 MDHEN and CDR2 SYDVKM. The CDR3 covers 13 residues. The ends were cut back, 4 bases at V and 4 bases at J, with 10 bases in the middle. The CDR3 sequence: CASSYVQSYGYTF. Written as DNA, the CDR3 is TGTGCCAGCAGTTATGTACAGTCCTATGGCTACACCTTC.

The rearrangement joins TRBV28 to TRBJ2-1; 10 bases agree with TRBD2. V gave up 4 bases and J gave up 2 bases; unmatched junction bases: 5. CDR3 size: 16 residues. Germline CDR1 MDHEN, CDR2 SYDVKM. This CDR3 reads CASSWTSGGTYNEQFF. The CDR3, as DNA: TGTGCCAGCAGTTGGACTAGCGGCGGTACCTACAATGAGCAGTTCTTC.

This clone occurred once. The V gene is TRBV11-2, the J gene TRBJ2-3, with D unresolved. Trimming removed 1 base from V and 11 bases from J, with 13 bases in between. CDR3 length equals 13 residues. Germline CDR1 SGHAT, CDR2 FQNNGV. Here the CDR3 reads CASSLGAVAEQYF. The CDR3 DNA reads as TGTGCCAGCAGCTTAGGGGCAGTCGCCGAGCAGTATTTT.

CDR3 in amino acids: CATSESGGYGANVLTF. Here the CDR3 DNA reads TGTGCCACCAGTGAGTCAGGGGGGTATGGGGCCAACGTCCTGACTTTC. This chain uses TRBV24-1 with TRBJ2-6; weak D call: TRBD1 (7 bases). CDR1 and CDR2 (germline): KGHDR, SFDVKD. The CDR3 sequence is 16 residues long. Trimming removed 4 bases at V and 3 bases at J, with 12 bases between.

The V call is TRBV30, the J call TRBJ1-1; 7 bases map to TRBD1. This CDR3 has 15 amino acids. CDR1 and CDR2 from the germline V gene are GTSNPN and SVGIG (reference sequence). Trimming cost V 0 bases and J 0 bases; bases outside gene matches: 4. The CDR3 region is CAWSVTGTLNTEAFF. CDR3 DNA: TGTGCCTGGAGTGTGACAGGGACTTTGAACACTGAAGCTTTCTTT.

This chain connects TRBV9 to TRBJ1-6; 9 nucleotides match TRBD1. The germline V gene has CDR1 SGDLS and CDR2 YYNGEE. The V segment lost 4 bases and the J segment 7 bases; nucleotides outside the gene matches: 6. This CDR3 spans 15 amino acids. The CDR3 loop reads CASSLGTGSNSPLHF. CDR3 sequence (DNA): TGTGCCAGCAGCCTGGGGACAGGGTCGAATTCACCCCTCCACTTT.

The chain recombines TRBV3-1 (or the pseudogene TRBV3-2) with TRBJ2-5; 7 nucleotides match TRBD1. Germline V gene data show CDR1 as LGHDT and CDR2 as YNNKEL (reference sequence). The CDR3 sequence is 12 residues long. With 1 base clipped from V and 12 bases from J, the junction kept 5 bases outside the gene matches. In nucleotides, the CDR3 is TGTGCCAGCAGCCAAGGTGTCAGGGGGAAGTACTTC. It yields the protein CASSQGVRGKYF.

The J gene is TRBJ1-4, the V gene TRBV28; 11 nucleotides match TRBD1. The CDR3 sequence is 18 residues long. Germline CDR1 reads MDHEN; CDR2 reads SYDVKM. V shed 2 bases and J 7 bases; nucleotides not matched to a gene: 12. As DNA, the CDR3 is TGTGCCAGCAGTTTAGACCTCAGTGGACAGGGGGCCGGTGAAAAACTGTTTTTT. Translated: CASSLDLSGQGAGEKLFF.

The chain combines TRBV5-1 with TRBJ2-1; TRBD2 is a possible D gene (6 bases). Germline V lookup: CDR1 SGHRS, CDR2 YFSETQ. With 3 bases removed from V and 1 base from J, the gap between germline ends came to 11 bases. There are 15 residues in the CDR3. The CDR3: CASSWDFLSYNEQFF. The CDR3 nucleotides are TGCGCCAGCAGCTGGGACTTCCTGTCCTACAATGAGCAGTTCTTC.

The chain is built from TRBV9 and TRBJ1-4, with 7 bases fitting TRBD1. The CDR3 has 14 residues. The V segment lost 3 bases and the J segment 7 bases; nucleotides outside the gene matches: 6. From germline, CDR1 is SGDLS and CDR2 YYNGEE. Here the CDR3 DNA reads TGTGCCAGCAGCGCCTCAGGGGGAAGTGAAAAACTGTTTTTT. Its translation: CASSASGGSEKLFF.

The chain has TRBV7-8 and TRBJ1-2; 9 positions agree with TRBD1. Germline trimming cut 3 bases from V and 8 bases from J; bases unmatched to any gene: 7. In germline, CDR1 is SGHVS, CDR2 FQNEAQ. This CDR3 comprises 14 residues. In DNA form, the CDR3 reads TGTGCCAGCAGCTTTAGGACAGGGGCTGGAGGCTACACCTTC. This sequence encodes CASSFRTGAGGYTF.

The CDR3 sequence: CASSSRGLAVQNTQYF. DNA of the CDR3: TGTGCCAGCAGCTCAAGGGGACTAGCGGTTCAAAATACGCAGTATTTT. The V and J genes are TRBV28 and TRBJ2-3, with 11 bases lining up with TRBD2. The CDR3 runs 16 residues. With 6 bases clipped from V and 7 bases from J, the junction kept 12 bases outside the gene matches. Germline CDR1 reads MDHEN; CDR2 reads SYDVKM.

The chain has TRBV19 and TRBJ1-1; TRBD1 is a possible D gene (5 bases). The CDR3 is 13 amino acids. The V gene's germline CDR1 is LNHDA and CDR2 SQIVND (reference sequence). V lost 1 base, J lost 8 bases, and 11 bases lay in between. CDR3 in amino acids: CASSIVGPQEAFF. CDR3 nucleotides: TGTGCCAGTAGTATAGTGGGGCCTCAGGAAGCTTTCTTT.

V gene TRBV25-1 combines with J gene TRBJ1-6, with TRBD1 identical over 8 bases. The CDR3 extends over 13 amino acids. The V and J ends lost 6 bases and 5 bases, in that order; junction bases with no gene match: 0. Per the germline V gene, CDR1 is MGHDK and CDR2 is SYGVNS. The CDR3 loop is CASRGQDNSPLHF. The CDR3 DNA sequence: TGTGCCAGCAGGGGACAGGATAATTCACCCCTCCACTTT. The full variable domain, completed using reference TRBV25-1 and TRBJ1-6, is EADIYQTPRYLVIGTGKKITLECSQTMGHDKMYWYQQDPGMELHLIHYSYGVNSTEKGDLSSESTVSRIRTEHFPLTLESARPSHTSQYLCASRGQDNSPLHFGNGTRLTVT.

The J gene is TRBJ2-1, the V gene TRBV2, with 7 bases fitting TRBD2. Germline assignment: CDR1 SNHLY and CDR2 FYNNEI. The J segment lost 0 bases and the V segment lost 7 bases, leaving 18 bases of the junction unmatched. This CDR3 comprises 19 residues. The CDR3 DNA sequence: TGTGCCAGCAAGGGGCGGGAGCGTGCCGTAGGAAGCTCCTACAATGAGCAGTTCTTC. Protein product: CASKGRERAVGSSYNEQFF. Filled out from reference TRBV2 and TRBJ2-1, the complete variable domain reads EPEVTQTPSHQVTQMGQEVILRCVPISNHLYFYWYRQILGQKVEFLVSFYNNEISEKSEIFDDQFSVERPDGSNFTLKIRSTKLEDSAMYFCASKGRERAVGSSYNEQFFGPGTRLTVL.

The chain links TRBV19 to TRBJ1-3; no reliable D call. The V end was cut by 0 bases, the J end by 2 bases, with 8 bases between. CDR1 is LNHDA and CDR2 is SQIVND in the germline V gene (reference sequence). The CDR3 is 15 amino acids. The CDR3 protein is CASSIDLTAGNTIYF. In DNA form, the CDR3 reads TGTGCCAGTAGTATAGACCTAACTGCTGGAAACACCATATATTTT. Supplemented by reference TRBV19 and TRBJ1-3, the full variable domain reads DGGITQSPKYLFRKEGQNVTLSCEQNLNHDAMYWYRQDPGQGLRLIYYSQIVNDFQKGDIAEGYSVSREKKESFPLTVTSAQKNPTAFYLCASSIDLTAGNTIYFGEGSWLTVV.

The CDR3 sequence is CASSFETGGTEAFF. CDR3 DNA: TGTGCCAGCAGCTTCGAGACAGGGGGCACTGAAGCTTTCTTT. V usage is TRBV11-2 and J usage is TRBJ1-1, with TRBD1 identical over 9 bases. V shed 3 bases and J 4 bases; nucleotides not matched to a gene: 3. CDR1 is SGHAT, CDR2 FQNNGV, per germline. This CDR3 comprises 14 residues.

The chain joins TRBV18 to TRBJ1-1, with D possibly being TRBD1 (5 bases). The CDR3 length is 11 residues. Between the trimmed V and J ends, which lost 5 bases and 7 bases, there was a span of 8 bases. CDR1 and CDR2 (germline): KGHSH, LQKENI. For the CDR3, the DNA is TGTGCCAGCTCAAGGGGTAGTGAAGCTTTCTTT. Amino acids: CASSRGSEAFF.